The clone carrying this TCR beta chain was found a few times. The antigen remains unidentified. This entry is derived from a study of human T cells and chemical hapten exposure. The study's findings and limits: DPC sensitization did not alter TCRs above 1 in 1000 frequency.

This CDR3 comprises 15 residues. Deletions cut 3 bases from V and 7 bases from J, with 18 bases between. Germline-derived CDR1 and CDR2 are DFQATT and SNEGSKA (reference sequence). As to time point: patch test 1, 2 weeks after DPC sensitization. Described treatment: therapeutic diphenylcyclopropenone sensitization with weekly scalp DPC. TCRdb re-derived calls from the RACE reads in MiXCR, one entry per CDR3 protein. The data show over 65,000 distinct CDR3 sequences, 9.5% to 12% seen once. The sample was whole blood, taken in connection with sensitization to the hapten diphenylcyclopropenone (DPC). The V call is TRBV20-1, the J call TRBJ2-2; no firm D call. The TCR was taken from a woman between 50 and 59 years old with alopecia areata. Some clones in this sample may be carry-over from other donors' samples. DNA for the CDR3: TGCAGTGCTAGGGCGCGGCAGACTTTTTTCGGGGAGCTGTTTTTT. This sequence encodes CSARARQTFFGELFF.